This TCR beta chain was identified during a study of cytomegalovirus exposure and HLA in healthy donors. In regard to this clone: Antigen unknown.

Repertoires were generated with immunoSEQ multiplex PCR, while TCRdb's copy carries only in-frame clones and drops some. The sample shows tens of thousands of clones, about 93% of them seen only once. General study points: Altogether, 170 or so TCR beta chains were recorded as cytomegalovirus-associated.

This CDR3 is built from 15 residues. Germline values: CDR1 WNHNN, CDR2 SYGVQD (reference sequence). This chain links TRBV10-1 with TRBJ2-5, with D possibly TRBD2 on 7 matching bases. This receptor was taken from a man aged 18-30 years in good health and CMV-seronegative. The sample was PBMCs. The CDR3 nucleotides read TGCGCTACCAACCAAGGGGGGGGGCGGCACGAGACCCAGTACTTC. Residues: CATNQGGGRHETQYF.